This TCR beta chain was sequenced for a study of blood T cell repertoires in COVID-19. Per the original data handling: Cell counts per sample came from amplifying reference gene primers. Profiled with immunoSEQ multiplex PCR; TCRdb holds only in-frame clones, not every one. V and J calls and clone size follow that table, whereas D and trimming were derived from the DNA. This sample has over 350,000 clones, with 80% to 90% found just once. Germline V gene sequence: CDR1 SGHTA, CDR2 FQGNSA. Trimming cost V 4 bases and J 6 bases; bases outside gene matches: 6. This CDR3 is built from 16 residues. This clonotype was obtained from a young woman with acute or convalescent COVID-19. The rearrangement links TRBV7-2 to TRBJ2-1; TRBD2 matches 13 bases. Sequenced material: peripheral blood. CDR3 bases: TGTGCCAGCAGCTACCTCGGGACTAGCGGGGTCAATGAGCAGTTCTTC. It specifies CASSYLGTSGVNEQFF.